This TCR beta chain was captured by sequencing in a study of blood T cell repertoires in COVID-19. For the study at large: From the United States, Italy and Spain came samples of acute and convalescent COVID-19.

Per the authors' pipeline: Researchers report that nucleated cell counts were estimated from reference gene primer amplification. Using immunoSEQ multiplex PCR, the repertoire was profiled, and TCRdb retains in-frame clones only, with some absent. From that table come the V and J calls and clone size; the DNA was used to work out D and trimming. The sample has more than 250,000 clones; around 78% are singletons. The sequence was obtained from a man in his fifties or sixties who had recovered from COVID-19. The sample taken for sequencing was peripheral blood.

The CDR3 DNA reads as TGTGCCAGCAGCCAAGAGTCTAGGGGTTCACCCCTCCACTTT. This gives the protein CASSQESRGSPLHF. The gene calls are TRBV14 and TRBJ1-6; D possibly corresponds to TRBD1 (5 bases). The CDR3 loop spans 14 amino acids. V dropped 0 bases and J dropped 9 bases, with 9 bases sitting between them. The germline CDR1 and CDR2 sequences are SGHDN and FVKESK.